Detailed here is one TCR beta chain. What it recognizes is unknown. Germline assignment: CDR1 SGHRS and CDR2 YFSETQ. With 7 bases clipped from V and 7 bases from J, the junction kept 20 bases outside the gene matches. This CDR3 is built from 17 residues. The data belong to a study of CD4+ T cells in melanoma. General study findings and limits: Diverse differentiation states were reported for melanoma neoantigen-specific CD4+ T cells. CD8+ T cell, macrophage and B cell function reportedly correlated with neoantigen-specific CD4+ T cells.

Generated by immunoSEQ multiplex PCR, the TCRdb table keeps only in-frame clones and is missing some. The sample carries 10,000 to 12,000 clones, nearly 70% recorded once. The TCR sequence derives from a human donor with melanoma. The rearrangement joins TRBV5-1 to TRBJ2-1; 7 bases are a match to TRBD2. The sample consisted of cells from a culture (not recorded whether cultured in vitro). The CDR3 region has the DNA TGCGCCAGCGGAACGGAGGGACTATACGCCGTGGGGAATGAGCAGTTCTTC. This gives the protein CASGTEGLYAVGNEQFF.